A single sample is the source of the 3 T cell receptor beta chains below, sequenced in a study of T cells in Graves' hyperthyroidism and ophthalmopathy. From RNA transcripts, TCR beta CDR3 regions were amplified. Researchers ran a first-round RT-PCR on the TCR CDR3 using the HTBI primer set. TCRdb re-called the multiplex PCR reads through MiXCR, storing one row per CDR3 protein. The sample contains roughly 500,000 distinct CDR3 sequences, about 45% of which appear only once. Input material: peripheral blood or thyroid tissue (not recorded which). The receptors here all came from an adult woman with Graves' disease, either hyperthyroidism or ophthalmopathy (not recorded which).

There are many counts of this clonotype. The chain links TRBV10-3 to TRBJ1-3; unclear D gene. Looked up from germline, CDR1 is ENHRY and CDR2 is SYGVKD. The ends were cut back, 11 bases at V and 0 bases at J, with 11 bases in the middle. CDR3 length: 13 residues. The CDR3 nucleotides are TGTGCCTCCCAGAGGGACTCTGGAAACACCATATATTTT. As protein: CASQRDSGNTIYF.

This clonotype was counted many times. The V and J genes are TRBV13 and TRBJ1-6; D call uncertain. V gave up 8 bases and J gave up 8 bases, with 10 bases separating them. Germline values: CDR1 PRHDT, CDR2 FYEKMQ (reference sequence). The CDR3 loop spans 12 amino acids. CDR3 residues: CASRGAYSPLHF. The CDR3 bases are TGTGCCAGCCGGGGAGCCTATTCACCCCTCCACTTT.

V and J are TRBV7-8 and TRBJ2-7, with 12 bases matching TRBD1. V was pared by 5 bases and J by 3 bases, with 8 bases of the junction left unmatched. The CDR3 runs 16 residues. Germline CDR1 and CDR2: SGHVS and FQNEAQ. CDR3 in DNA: TGTGCCAGCAGCCCTGCCGGGACAGGGGGCTTCTACGAGCAGTACTTC. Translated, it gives CASSPAGTGGFYEQYF.